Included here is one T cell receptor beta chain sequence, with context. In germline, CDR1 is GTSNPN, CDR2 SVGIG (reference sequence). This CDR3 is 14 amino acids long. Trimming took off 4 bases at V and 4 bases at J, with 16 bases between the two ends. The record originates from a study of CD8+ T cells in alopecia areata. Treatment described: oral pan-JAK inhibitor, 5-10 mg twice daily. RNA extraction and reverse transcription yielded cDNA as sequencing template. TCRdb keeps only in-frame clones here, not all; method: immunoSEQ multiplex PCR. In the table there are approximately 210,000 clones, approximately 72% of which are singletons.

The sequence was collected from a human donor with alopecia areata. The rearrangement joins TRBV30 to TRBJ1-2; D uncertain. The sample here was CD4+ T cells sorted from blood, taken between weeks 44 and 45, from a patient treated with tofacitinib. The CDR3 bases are TGTGCCTGGACCGGCGAGGGCCGTAGCTATGGCTACACCTTC. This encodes CAWTGEGRSYGYTF.